This T cell receptor beta chain emerged from a study of blood T cell repertoires in COVID-19. About the research overall: The samples span acute and convalescent COVID-19 from the United States, Italy and Spain. PBMCs, B-cell-depleted T cells, or T cells were the source of the cDNA or gDNA that made up the material.

CDR1 is ENHRY and CDR2 is SYGVKD in the germline V gene. The V end lost 4 bases, the J end lost 15 bases, and 16 bases lay between the germline ends. The CDR3 extends over 13 amino acids. Per the original methods: Reference gene primer amplification in the assay estimated nucleated cell counts. The method was immunoSEQ multiplex PCR; TCRdb's version includes in-frame clones alone and lacks a portion of them. V and J calls and clone size are those listed in that table; D and trimming were worked out from the DNA. The sample contains 89,000 or so clones, about 85% of which appear only once. V usage is TRBV10-3 and J usage is TRBJ1-6; a possible D gene is TRBD1 (6 bases). The clonotype originates from a human donor in a cohort sampled during active COVID-19. Material for sequencing was peripheral blood. The DNA of the CDR3 is TGTGCCATCAGTGGTAATGAACAGGGTCACCTCCACTTT. Its protein product is CAISGNEQGHLHF.